What follows are 24 T cell receptor beta chains derived from one specimen sequenced in a study of CD8 T cells in Susac syndrome. An input of 0.5 to 1 ug of RNA was subjected to reverse transcription using random hexamers. Each CDR3 protein gets one entry after TCRdb re-called the immunoSEQ multiplex PCR reads with MiXCR. This sample carries about 290,000 distinct CDR3 sequences, around nine tenths of them seen once, and the ten largest clones take around 0.2%. Sequenced input: CD8+ T cells from PBMCs. The receptors were gathered from a human donor with multiple sclerosis.

The chain has TRBV6-5 and TRBJ2-1; 9 nucleotides align to TRBD2. This CDR3 spans 18 amino acids. Germline CDR1 and CDR2: MNHEY and SVGAGI. Germline trimming cut 0 bases from V and 9 bases from J; bases unmatched to any gene: 15. The DNA for the CDR3 is TGTGCCAGCAGTTACTCGATAGCTTGGGCTAGCGGGAATCCTGAGCAGTTCTTC. It yields the protein CASSYSIAWASGNPEQFF.

The J gene is TRBJ2-7, the V gene TRBV12-5; the D gene is possibly TRBD2 (6 bases). Germline-derived CDR1 and CDR2 are LGHNT and FRNRAP. The V gene lost 7 bases and the J gene lost 3 bases, with 16 bases spanning the gap. This CDR3 region has 14 residues. The CDR3 region is CASAMGTEGYEQYF. For the CDR3, the DNA is TGTGCTAGTGCCATGGGGACGGAGGGCTACGAGCAGTACTTC.

The chain couples TRBV6-2 or TRBV6-3 to TRBJ2-7, with a possible D match to TRBD2 (5 bases). The germline V gene has CDR1 MNHEY and CDR2 SVGEGT. The CDR3 is made up of 15 amino acids. With 2 bases removed from V and 3 bases from J, the gap between germline ends came to 14 bases. CDR3 residues: CASSYPLAAIYEQYF. The CDR3 bases are TGTGCCAGCAGTTACCCCCTAGCAGCCATCTACGAGCAGTACTTC.

J is TRBJ1-1 and V is TRBV27; weak D call: TRBD1 (5 bases). V was pared by 2 bases and J by 4 bases, with 11 bases between. Germline assignment: CDR1 MNHEY and CDR2 SMNVEV (reference sequence). CDR3 size: 14 residues. CDR3 DNA sequence: TGTGCCAGCAGTTTACTGGGGGGGAGCACTGAAGCTTTCTTT. Its translation: CASSLLGGSTEAFF.

The DNA of the CDR3 is TGCGCCAGCAGCTTGCGGTGGACTAGCGGGACGAACACCGGGGAGCTGTTTTTT. It codes for CASSLRWTSGTNTGELFF. The V call is TRBV5-1, the J call TRBJ2-2; 12 positions match TRBD2. Unmatched junction bases numbered 4, after V lost 1 base and J lost 0 bases. Germline loops: CDR1 SGHRS, CDR2 YFSETQ. The CDR3 has 18 residues. The complete variable domain, with remaining parts taken from reference TRBV5-1 and TRBJ2-2, reads KAGVTQTPRYLIKTRGQQVTLSCSPISGHRSVSWYQQTPGQGLQFLFEYFSETQRNKGNFPGRFSGRQFSNSRSEMNVSTLELGDSALYLCASSLRWTSGTNTGELFFGEGSRLTVL.

The chain is built from TRBV27 and TRBJ1-5; 7 nucleotides agree with TRBD1. Germline V gives CDR1 MNHEY, CDR2 SMNVEV (reference sequence). The V gene end was trimmed by 5 bases and the J gene end by 6 bases; junction bases not matched to a gene: 7. CDR3 length: 14 residues. Here the CDR3 DNA reads TGTGCCAGCAGTAGACAGGGAACGGGTCAGCCCCAGCATTTT. Its translation is CASSRQGTGQPQHF.

The chain uses TRBV7-9 and TRBJ2-6; the match to TRBD1 covers 7 bases. Per germline, CDR1 SEHNR and CDR2 FQNEAQ (reference sequence). With 8 bases clipped from V and 2 bases from J, the junction kept 3 bases outside the gene matches. The CDR3 has 14 residues. The CDR3 DNA follows: TGTGCCAGCTCCGACAGGGCTGGGGCCAACGTCCTGACTTTC. Translated, it gives CASSDRAGANVLTF.

The J gene is TRBJ2-1, the V gene TRBV28, with 7 positions matching TRBD2. The CDR3 spans 15 residues. Germline CDR1 is MDHEN and CDR2 is SYDVKM. V was pared by 2 bases and J by 10 bases, with 11 bases of the junction left unmatched. The DNA for the CDR3 is TGTGCCAGCAGTTTAGTCCTAGCGGAGGGCGGAGAGCAGTTCTTC. This encodes CASSLVLAEGGEQFF.

The rearrangement links TRBV11-1 to TRBJ2-2; the match to TRBD2 covers 8 bases. Germline trimming cut 5 bases from V and 1 base from J; bases unmatched to any gene: 9. The CDR3 is made up of 17 amino acids. Germline loops: CDR1 SGHAT, CDR2 FQDESV (reference sequence). CDR3 sequence: CASSVTTSGKNTGELFF. The CDR3 nucleotides read TGTGCCAGCAGCGTAACAACTAGCGGAAAGAACACCGGGGAGCTGTTTTTT.

This rearrangement joins TRBV10-3 to TRBJ2-7; D assignment may be TRBD1 or TRBD2 (6 bases each). Between the trimmed V and J ends, which lost 10 bases and 2 bases, there was a span of 27 bases. This CDR3 comprises 17 residues. Germline V gene data show CDR1 as ENHRY and CDR2 as SYGVKD. The CDR3 spells CATRLGGGIPKTYEQYF. CDR3 nucleotides: TGTGCCACCCGCTTGGGGGGCGGAATACCCAAAACCTACGAGCAGTACTTC.

This chain uses TRBV20-1 with TRBJ1-5; maybe TRBD1 (6 bases). Per the germline V gene, CDR1 is DFQATT and CDR2 is SNEGSKA (reference sequence). This CDR3 region has 16 residues. The V end lost 0 bases, the J end lost 0 bases, and 12 bases lay between the germline ends. The CDR3 loop reads CSARDPGGRSNQPQHF. In DNA, the CDR3 is TGCAGTGCTAGAGATCCCGGGGGCCGTAGCAATCAGCCCCAGCATTTT.

The chain links TRBV9 to TRBJ1-5; TRBD1 matches 7 bases. CDR3 length equals 15 residues. In germline, CDR1 is SGDLS, CDR2 YYNGEE. V lost 2 bases, J lost 2 bases, and 4 bases stayed unmatched. CDR3 DNA: TGTGCCAGCAGCGTGACAGGGCGAGGCAATCAGCCCCAGCATTTT. This codes for CASSVTGRGNQPQHF.

In this sample, this clonotype turned up a few times. The CDR3 region is CASSQRLADNEQFF. As DNA, the CDR3 is TGCGCCAGCAGCCAAAGACTAGCGGATAATGAGCAGTTCTTC. The V and J genes are TRBV4-1 and TRBJ2-1; 9 positions agree with TRBD2. The trim removed 2 bases at V and 7 bases at J, leaving 3 bases unmatched. The V gene's germline CDR1 is MGHRA and CDR2 YSYEKL. The CDR3 totals 14 residues.

The J gene is TRBJ1-2, the V gene TRBV2; D perhaps matches TRBD1 (5 bases). Trimming left V 6 bases short and J 4 bases short, with 12 bases between. CDR1 and CDR2 (germline): SNHLY, FYNNEI. The CDR3 length is 13 residues. The chain's CDR3 is CASRSSGTYGYTF. CDR3 nucleotides: TGTGCCAGCAGATCCTCAGGGACCTATGGCTACACCTTC.

This sequence joins TRBV7-9 and TRBJ2-7; a weak D match, TRBD2 (6 bases). Per the germline V gene, CDR1 is SEHNR and CDR2 is FQNEAQ (reference sequence). The CDR3 spans 13 residues. Trimming removed 6 bases from V and 0 bases from J, with 9 bases in between. CDR3 sequence: CASSSGGSYEQYF. The CDR3 nucleotides read TGTGCCAGCAGTTCCGGGGGCTCCTACGAGCAGTACTTC.

V gene TRBV3-1 combines with J gene TRBJ2-5, with D maybe TRBD2 (5 bases). CDR3 length: 14 amino acids. Deletions cut 2 bases from V and 2 bases from J, with 9 bases between. Germline values: CDR1 LGHDT, CDR2 YNNKEL (reference sequence). The CDR3 DNA reads as TGTGCCAGCAGCCAAAGCGGACCTCAAGAGACCCAGTACTTC. It yields the protein CASSQSGPQETQYF.

V is TRBV9 and J is TRBJ2-1; perhaps D is TRBD1 or TRBD2 (5 bases each). Trimming pared 1 base from V and 6 bases from J, leaving 14 bases between. The CDR3 is 15 residues long. The germline V gene has CDR1 SGDLS and CDR2 YYNGEE. The CDR3 DNA is TGTGCCAGCAGCGTATATGGGGGAGTGAGCAATGAGCAGTTCTTC. Its protein is CASSVYGGVSNEQFF.

This clonotype was seen only once. The chain combines TRBV30 with TRBJ2-1; tentatively, D is TRBD1 (6 bases). Per germline, CDR1 GTSNPN and CDR2 SVGIG (reference sequence). CDR3 length equals 12 residues. Trimming took off 5 bases at V and 4 bases at J, with 9 bases between the two ends. CDR3 bases: TGTGCCTGGGGGGACATGTACAATGAGCAGTTCTTC. Protein sequence: CAWGDMYNEQFF.

The rearrangement joins TRBV28 to TRBJ2-7; 9 nucleotides agree with TRBD1. Germline trimming cut 10 bases from V and 2 bases from J; bases unmatched to any gene: 6. In germline, CDR1 is MDHEN, CDR2 SYDVKM. This CDR3 region has 13 residues. In DNA form, the CDR3 reads TGTGCCACCGCCGGGACAGGGACCTACGAGCAGTACTTC. Protein product: CATAGTGTYEQYF. Based on the CDR3 plus reference TRBV28 and TRBJ2-7, the full variable domain is DVKVTQSSRYLVKRTGEKVFLECVQDMDHENMFWYRQDPGLGLRLIYFSYDVKMKEKGDIPEGYSVSREKKERFSLILESASTNQTSMYLCATAGTGTYEQYFGPGTRLTVT.

This chain connects TRBV7-2 to TRBJ2-1; the D gene is possibly TRBD1 (5 bases). Trimming took off 1 base at V and 2 bases at J, with 9 bases between the two ends. There are 15 residues in the CDR3. Per the germline V gene, CDR1 is SGHTA and CDR2 is FQGNSA. CDR3: CASSLGRVPYNEQFF. Written as DNA, the CDR3 is TGTGCCAGCAGCTTAGGCAGGGTCCCCTACAATGAGCAGTTCTTC.

The chain uses TRBV18 and TRBJ2-1, with 7 bases fitting TRBD2. CDR1 KGHSH and CDR2 LQKENI come from the germline V gene. V trimming: 3 bases; J trimming: 10 bases; junction bases outside the gene matches: 9. The CDR3 contains 14 residues. DNA of the CDR3: TGTGCCAGCTCACCGCCGGCGGGGGTATGGGAGCAGTTCTTC. This translates into CASSPPAGVWEQFF. The full variable domain, in which reference TRBV18 and TRBJ2-1 provide the parts outside the CDR3, is NAGVMQNPRHLVRRRGQEARLRCSPMKGHSHVYWYRQLPEEGLKFMVYLQKENIIDESGMPKERFSAEFPKEGPSILRIQQVVRGDSAAYFCASSPPAGVWEQFFGPGTRLTVL.

The gene calls are TRBV6-2 or TRBV6-3 and TRBJ2-2, with D possibly being TRBD2 (6 bases). Germline V CDR1 and CDR2: MNHEY, SVGEGT. Trimming shortened V by 6 bases and J by 3 bases, and 11 bases separated the two germline ends. The CDR3 covers 14 residues. In nucleotides, the CDR3 is TGTGCCAGCAGACCTCCGGGGGACACCGGGGAGCTGTTTTTT. This sequence encodes CASRPPGDTGELFF.

The genes are TRBV6-2 or TRBV6-3 and TRBJ2-3; D uncertain. V was trimmed by 2 bases and J by 2 bases, leaving 2 bases between them. The CDR3 spans 12 residues. CDR1 MNHEY and CDR2 SVGEGT come from the germline V gene. CDR3 nucleotide sequence: TGTGCCAGCAGTTACCCCACAGATACGCAGTATTTT. Its protein product is CASSYPTDTQYF.

The chain has TRBV5-8 and TRBJ2-6; the match to TRBD1 covers 7 bases. Looked up from germline, CDR1 is SGHTS and CDR2 is YDEGEE. CDR3 length: 15 amino acids. Trimming took 9 bases from V and 0 from J; bases not matched to a gene: 6. CDR3 nucleotides: TGTGCCAAGGGGACAGCCACCTCTGGGGCCAACGTCCTGACTTTC. Residues: CAKGTATSGANVLTF.